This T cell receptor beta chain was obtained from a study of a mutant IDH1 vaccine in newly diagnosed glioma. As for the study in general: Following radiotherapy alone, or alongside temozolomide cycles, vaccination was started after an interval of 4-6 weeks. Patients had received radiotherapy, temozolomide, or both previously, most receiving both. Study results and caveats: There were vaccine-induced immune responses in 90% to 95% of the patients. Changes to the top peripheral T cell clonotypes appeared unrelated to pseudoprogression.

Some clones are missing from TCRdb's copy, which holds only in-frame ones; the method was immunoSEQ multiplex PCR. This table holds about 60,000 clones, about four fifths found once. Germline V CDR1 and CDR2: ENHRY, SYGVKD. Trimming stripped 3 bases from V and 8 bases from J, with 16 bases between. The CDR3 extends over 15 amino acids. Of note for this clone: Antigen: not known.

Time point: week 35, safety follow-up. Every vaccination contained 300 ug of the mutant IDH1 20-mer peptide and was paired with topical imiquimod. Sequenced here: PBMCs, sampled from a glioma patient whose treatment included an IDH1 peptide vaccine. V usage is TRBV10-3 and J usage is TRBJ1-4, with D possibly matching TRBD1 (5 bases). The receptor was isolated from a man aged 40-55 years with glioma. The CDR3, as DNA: TGTGCCATCAGTGACCCCGGGACGGAGGGGGAAAAACTGTTTTTT. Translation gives CAISDPGTEGEKLFF.